The clone carrying this T cell receptor (beta chain) was observed at least ten times. The authors ran a second PCR of about 7 to 12 cycles using a sample-barcoded 5' primer and a J-beta primer mix. TCRdb re-analysed the 5' RACE reads in MiXCR, keeping a single row per CDR3 protein. The sample has about 670,000 distinct CDR3 sequences, approximately 52% seen once. The CDR3 covers 16 residues. The ends lost 5 bases at V and 5 bases at J; junction bases unmatched: 8. The germline V gene encodes CDR1 SGHTA and CDR2 FQGTGA. Individuals who donated were healthy Caucasians from Russia aged about 6 to 95. These data originate in a study of blood T cells in healthy people across ages.

The specimen was blood. The J gene is TRBJ2-1, the V gene TRBV7-3; 11 positions match TRBD2. This receptor was obtained from a woman older than 75 in good health. CDR3 nucleotide sequence: TGTGCCAGCAGCAACCTCGGACTAGCGGGTGACAATGAGCAGTTCTTC. This sequence encodes CASSNLGLAGDNEQFF.